This is a list of T cell receptor beta chains from one sample in a study of cytomegalovirus exposure and HLA in healthy donors. The method was immunoSEQ multiplex PCR; TCRdb's version includes in-frame clones alone and lacks a portion of them. The sample consists of 100,000 to 150,000 clones, roughly 80% of them appearing once. The sequencing input was PBMCs. The receptors were sampled from a young man in good health and CMV-seropositive. CDR3s include the opening cysteine and the closing phenylalanine or tryptophan. The order of the fields is V gene, D gene, clone size, J gene, CDR3 DNA, CDR3 protein. The D gene is left open where the match is weak. A clone size is listed for some rows: how often the clone was seen (once, few, many), or a class if it is expanded.

V gene: TRBV7-9
D gene: TRBD1
clone size: .
J gene: TRBJ1-6
CDR3 DNA: TGTGCCAGCAGCTTAGCAGGGGGCGATAATTCACCCCTCCACTTT
CDR3 protein: CASSLAGGDNSPLHF

V gene: TRBV7-2
D gene: .
clone size: .
J gene: TRBJ2-5
CDR3 DNA: TGTGCCAGCAGCTTATTCGGTTGGGAGACCCAGTACTTC
CDR3 protein: CASSLFGWETQYF

V gene: TRBV4-2
D gene: TRBD1
clone size: .
J gene: TRBJ1-3
CDR3 DNA: TGTGCCAGCAGCGTAGGACTTGGGACAGGGGCTGGAAACACCATATATTTT
CDR3 protein: CASSVGLGTGAGNTIYF

V gene: TRBV9
D gene: .
clone size: .
J gene: TRBJ2-7
CDR3 DNA: TGTGCCAGCAGCGTGGGGCCTACGTCTCAGGGGGGTGGCGAGCAGTACTTC
CDR3 protein: CASSVGPTSQGGGEQYF

V gene: TRBV30
D gene: .
clone size: .
J gene: TRBJ2-1
CDR3 DNA: TGTGCCTGGGAGGACTCCTACAATGAGCAGTTCTTC
CDR3 protein: CAWEDSYNEQFF

V gene: TRBV5-6
D gene: .
clone size: .
J gene: TRBJ2-7
CDR3 DNA: TGTGCCAGCAGCCCGGCTGTAGGGGTTACCTACGAGCAGTACTTC
CDR3 protein: CASSPAVGVTYEQYF

V gene: TRBV10-1
D gene: .
clone size: few
J gene: TRBJ2-3
CDR3 DNA: TGCGCCAGCGGAGGCAGTCCAGATACGCAGTATTTT
CDR3 protein: CASGGSPDTQYF

V gene: TRBV5-1
D gene: .
clone size: .
J gene: TRBJ1-4
CDR3 DNA: TGCGCCAGCAGCTTGGGGGATGACATTAGGGGAGAAAAACTGTTTTTT
CDR3 protein: CASSLGDDIRGEKLFF

V gene: TRBV4-1
D gene: .
clone size: .
J gene: TRBJ2-3
CDR3 DNA: TGCGCCAGCAGCCAAGTGGACTCCCTGAGAGATACGCAGTATTTT
CDR3 protein: CASSQVDSLRDTQYF

V gene: TRBV9
D gene: .
clone size: .
J gene: TRBJ1-4
CDR3 DNA: TGTGCCAGCAGCCCCCCAGGACACAATGAAAAACTGTTTTTT
CDR3 protein: CASSPPGHNEKLFF

V gene: TRBV7-5
D gene: .
clone size: .
J gene: TRBJ1-6
CDR3 DNA: TGTGTCAGAAGCACACAGGGAAACTCACCCCTCCACTTT
CDR3 protein: CVRSTQGNSPLHF

V gene: TRBV6-6
D gene: .
clone size: few
J gene: TRBJ2-5
CDR3 DNA: TGTGCCAGCAGTTACTCGAAGGCTAGCGCGGAAGAGACCCAGTACTTC
CDR3 protein: CASSYSKASAEETQYF

V gene: TRBV12-5
D gene: .
clone size: .
J gene: TRBJ1-6
CDR3 DNA: TGTGCTAGTGGTTTGGGGGGCTTAGATAATTCACCCCTCCACTTT
CDR3 protein: CASGLGGLDNSPLHF

V gene: TRBV11-2
D gene: .
clone size: .
J gene: TRBJ2-3
CDR3 DNA: TGTGCCAGCAGCTTAGACCTGTCCACAGATACGCAGTATTTT
CDR3 protein: CASSLDLSTDTQYF

V gene: TRBV27
D gene: TRBD1
clone size: .
J gene: TRBJ1-1
CDR3 DNA: TGTGCCAGCAGTTTATCTAAGATGAGGAGGACAGGGAACACTGAAGCTTTCTTT
CDR3 protein: CASSLSKMRRTGNTEAFF

V gene: TRBV4-3
D gene: .
clone size: .
J gene: TRBJ2-7
CDR3 DNA: TGCGCCAGCAGCCAAGCGTTGTCAGGCTCCTACGAGCAGTACTTC
CDR3 protein: CASSQALSGSYEQYF

V gene: TRBV6-5
D gene: .
clone size: .
J gene: TRBJ1-1
CDR3 DNA: TGTGCCAGCAGTTACGATGGGGGCTCGGGCACTGAAGCTTTCTTT
CDR3 protein: CASSYDGGSGTEAFF

V gene: TRBV19
D gene: TRBD1
clone size: once
J gene: TRBJ2-7
CDR3 DNA: TGTGCCAGTACCCTACCCCGTAGGGGGCCTAAGTACTTC
CDR3 protein: CASTLPRRGPKYF

V gene: TRBV6-1
D gene: .
clone size: .
J gene: TRBJ2-7
CDR3 DNA: TGTGCCAGCAGTGAAGCGACCCGGGACATATCCGACGAGCAGTACTTC
CDR3 protein: CASSEATRDISDEQYF

V gene: TRBV14
D gene: TRBD1
clone size: .
J gene: TRBJ2-1
CDR3 DNA: TGTGCCAGCAGCGCTCTGGGACAGGCCTACAATGAGCAGTTCTTC
CDR3 protein: CASSALGQAYNEQFF

V gene: TRBV7-8
D gene: TRBD1
clone size: .
J gene: TRBJ1-2
CDR3 DNA: TGTGCCAGCAGCTTACCGACAGGGATGAACTATGGCTACACCTTC
CDR3 protein: CASSLPTGMNYGYTF

V gene: TRBV5-1
D gene: TRBD1
clone size: .
J gene: TRBJ1-2
CDR3 DNA: TGCGCCAGCAGCTGGGGACAGGTTTTGGATGGCTACACCTTC
CDR3 protein: CASSWGQVLDGYTF

V gene: TRBV5-1
D gene: TRBD1
clone size: .
J gene: TRBJ1-2
CDR3 DNA: TGCGCCAGCAGCTTGGGCCGGACAGGGGGCGGCTATGGCTACACCTTC
CDR3 protein: CASSLGRTGGGYGYTF

V gene: TRBV29-1
D gene: .
clone size: .
J gene: TRBJ1-2
CDR3 DNA: TGCAGCGTTGATTTTAAGGGAAGGGGGACCTATGGCTACACCTTC
CDR3 protein: CSVDFKGRGTYGYTF

V gene: TRBV9
D gene: .
clone size: few
J gene: TRBJ1-2
CDR3 DNA: TGTGCCAGCAGAGCTGCTACAAACAGGGTTGGGGGCTACACCTTC
CDR3 protein: CASRAATNRVGGYTF

V gene: TRBV7-2
D gene: .
clone size: .
J gene: TRBJ1-1
CDR3 DNA: TGTGCCAGCAGCTTTTCGGTACATACGGGGACTGAAGCTTTCTTT
CDR3 protein: CASSFSVHTGTEAFF

V gene: TRBV7-2
D gene: .
clone size: .
J gene: TRBJ1-6
CDR3 DNA: TGTGCCAGCAGTGGGTCTAGGGGGAATTCACCCCTCCACTTT
CDR3 protein: CASSGSRGNSPLHF

V gene: TRBV10-3
D gene: .
clone size: .
J gene: TRBJ2-2
CDR3 DNA: TGTGCCACCGCAGCAGGTTCTGGGGAGCTGTTTTTT
CDR3 protein: CATAAGSGELFF

V gene: TRBV7-9
D gene: .
clone size: .
J gene: TRBJ1-3
CDR3 DNA: TGTGCCAGCAGCTTACAACAAGAAGGAAACACCATATATTTT
CDR3 protein: CASSLQQEGNTIYF

V gene: TRBV12-5
D gene: TRBD1
clone size: .
J gene: TRBJ1-4
CDR3 DNA: TGTGCTAGTGGTTTGCAGGGGGGTAAACTGTTTTTT
CDR3 protein: CASGLQGGKLFF

V gene: TRBV19
D gene: TRBD2
clone size: .
J gene: TRBJ2-3
CDR3 DNA: TGTGCCAGTAGGACTAGCGGGGGCCCCAATACGCAGTATTTT
CDR3 protein: CASRTSGGPNTQYF

V gene: TRBV7-9
D gene: .
clone size: .
J gene: TRBJ2-5
CDR3 DNA: TGTGCCAGCAGCTTAAGTCGCAGGGAAGAGACCCAGTACTTC
CDR3 protein: CASSLSRREETQYF

V gene: TRBV7-6
D gene: TRBD2
clone size: .
J gene: TRBJ2-1
CDR3 DNA: TGTGCCAGCAGCTTAGGTCGGGCTAGCGGCAGCAATGAGCAGTTCTTC
CDR3 protein: CASSLGRASGSNEQFF

V gene: TRBV2
D gene: TRBD2
clone size: .
J gene: TRBJ2-7
CDR3 DNA: TGTGCCAGCACCAAACTAGCGGGAGCCGGCGAGCAGTACTTC
CDR3 protein: CASTKLAGAGEQYF

V gene: TRBV19
D gene: TRBD1
clone size: few
J gene: TRBJ1-1
CDR3 DNA: TGTGCCAGTAGTACGGGGACAGGCCCGGGGACTGAAGCTTTCTTT
CDR3 protein: CASSTGTGPGTEAFF

V gene: TRBV18
D gene: TRBD1
clone size: .
J gene: TRBJ1-3
CDR3 DNA: TGTGCCAGCTCAACAGGACAGGGGAAGCCTGGAAACACCATATATTTT
CDR3 protein: CASSTGQGKPGNTIYF

V gene: TRBV18
D gene: .
clone size: .
J gene: TRBJ1-1
CDR3 DNA: TGTGCCAGCTCACCAGGACAGCTGATGAACACTGAAGCTTTCTTT
CDR3 protein: CASSPGQLMNTEAFF

V gene: TRBV5-1
D gene: .
clone size: .
J gene: TRBJ2-5
CDR3 DNA: TGCGCCAGCAGCGGAACCGGGGAGACCCAGTACTTC
CDR3 protein: CASSGTGETQYF

V gene: TRBV7-2
D gene: TRBD1
clone size: few
J gene: TRBJ1-4
CDR3 DNA: TGTGCCAGCAGCCCCGACAGGGCAACTAATGAAAAACTGTTTTTT
CDR3 protein: CASSPDRATNEKLFF

V gene: TRBV4-3
D gene: .
clone size: .
J gene: TRBJ2-3
CDR3 DNA: TGCGCCAGCAGCCAAGGGGCTACGCAGTATTTT
CDR3 protein: CASSQGATQYF

V gene: TRBV7-2
D gene: TRBD2
clone size: few
J gene: TRBJ2-2
CDR3 DNA: TGTGCCAGCAGCCCGTGGCGGGAGAACCACCGGCGGGAGCTGTTTTTT
CDR3 protein: CASSPWRENHRRELFF

V gene: TRBV27
D gene: TRBD2
clone size: .
J gene: TRBJ2-2
CDR3 DNA: TGTGCCAGCAAAGGGACTAGCGGGAGTAGGAACACCGGGGAGCTGTTTTTT
CDR3 protein: CASKGTSGSRNTGELFF

V gene: TRBV5-5
D gene: TRBD1
clone size: .
J gene: TRBJ2-5
CDR3 DNA: TGTGCCAGCACCACACAGGGGTTACAGACCCAGTACTTC
CDR3 protein: CASTTQGLQTQYF

V gene: TRBV27
D gene: TRBD1
clone size: .
J gene: TRBJ1-2
CDR3 DNA: TGTGCCAGCTCCCCCAGACGACGGGACAGGGGCTTTAACTATGGCTACACCTTC
CDR3 protein: CASSPRRRDRGFNYGYTF

V gene: TRBV5-5
D gene: .
clone size: .
J gene: TRBJ2-3
CDR3 DNA: TGTGCCAGCAGCCCCACCGTCAGACTGGAAAGTGGGCAGTATTTT
CDR3 protein: CASSPTVRLESGQYF

V gene: TRBV7-2
D gene: TRBD1
clone size: .
J gene: TRBJ1-5
CDR3 DNA: TGTGCCAGCAGCTTAGGGACAGGGGGGTCACAGCCCCAGCATTTT
CDR3 protein: CASSLGTGGSQPQHF

V gene: TRBV5-4
D gene: .
clone size: .
J gene: TRBJ1-1
CDR3 DNA: TGTGCCAGCAGCTTGGTACAGTCCGGGAACACTGAAGCCTTCTTT
CDR3 protein: CASSLVQSGNTEAFF